The source of this T cell receptor beta chain is a study of molecular identifiers for immune sequencing clone quantification. Germline V lookup: CDR1 LNHDA, CDR2 SQIVND (reference sequence). This CDR3 comprises 15 residues. Overall study findings and caveats: The share of molecules held by clones above 20 RNA copies was over 99% in effector cells and under 1% in naive cells.

On this clonotype: Antigen specificity is unknown. The junction and the germline gene differ at one end; a read error may be behind it.

TCRdb redid the calling of the PCR reads with MiXCR, one entry per CDR3 protein. The data contain about 630,000 distinct CDR3 sequences, roughly 27% of them singletons. Naive CD8 T cells were sorted, and the gate applied was CD8+CD4-CCR7+CD45RA+. This chain uses TRBV19 with TRBJ2-3; 9 bases align to TRBD1. Sequences were obtained from naive CD8+ T cells from blood, with Jurkat cell RNA spiked in. The subset is: FACS-sorted CD8+CD4-CCR7+CD45RA+ naive T cells. The sequence was obtained from a human donor in good health. Some libraries in this study had Jurkat cell RNA spiked in. CDR3 coding DNA: TGTGCCGGTAGTAAACAGGGGGCCTGGACAGATACGCAGTATTTT. Protein product: CAGSKQGAWTDTQYF. The full variable domain, rest sourced from reference TRBV19 and TRBJ2-3, is DGGITQSPKYLFRKEGQNVTLSCEQNLNHDAMYWYRQDPGQGLRLIYYSQIVNDFQKGDIAEGYSVSREKKESFPLTVTSAQKNPTAFYLCAGSKQGAWTDTQYFGPGTRLTVL.